This TCR beta chain comes out of a study of cytomegalovirus exposure and HLA in healthy donors. A multiplex PCR was run with 60 Vbeta primers and 13 Jbeta primers. Using immunoSEQ multiplex PCR, the repertoire was profiled, and TCRdb retains in-frame clones only, with some absent. The profile shows some 140,000 clones, 60% to 85% of them singletons. This clone was observed a handful of times. The target antigen is unknown. The study, taken as a whole, reports: In vitro, a few CMV-associated chains proved specific for CMV antigens. More clonal expansion characterized HLA-associated TCR beta chains than equally common others in a later analysis.

The CDR3 is 13 residues long. Per germline, CDR1 SGHVS and CDR2 FNYEAQ. Trimming took 3 bases from V and 8 from J, leaving 13 bases between them. This clonotype originated in a woman between 40 and 55 years old in good health and CMV-seronegative. Sequenced: PBMCs. The chain combines TRBV7-6 with TRBJ1-2, with D tentatively TRBD1 (6 bases). CDR3 sequence reads: CASSFTGLGGYTF. The CDR3 nucleotides read TGTGCCAGCAGCTTTACAGGGCTGGGGGGCTACACCTTC.